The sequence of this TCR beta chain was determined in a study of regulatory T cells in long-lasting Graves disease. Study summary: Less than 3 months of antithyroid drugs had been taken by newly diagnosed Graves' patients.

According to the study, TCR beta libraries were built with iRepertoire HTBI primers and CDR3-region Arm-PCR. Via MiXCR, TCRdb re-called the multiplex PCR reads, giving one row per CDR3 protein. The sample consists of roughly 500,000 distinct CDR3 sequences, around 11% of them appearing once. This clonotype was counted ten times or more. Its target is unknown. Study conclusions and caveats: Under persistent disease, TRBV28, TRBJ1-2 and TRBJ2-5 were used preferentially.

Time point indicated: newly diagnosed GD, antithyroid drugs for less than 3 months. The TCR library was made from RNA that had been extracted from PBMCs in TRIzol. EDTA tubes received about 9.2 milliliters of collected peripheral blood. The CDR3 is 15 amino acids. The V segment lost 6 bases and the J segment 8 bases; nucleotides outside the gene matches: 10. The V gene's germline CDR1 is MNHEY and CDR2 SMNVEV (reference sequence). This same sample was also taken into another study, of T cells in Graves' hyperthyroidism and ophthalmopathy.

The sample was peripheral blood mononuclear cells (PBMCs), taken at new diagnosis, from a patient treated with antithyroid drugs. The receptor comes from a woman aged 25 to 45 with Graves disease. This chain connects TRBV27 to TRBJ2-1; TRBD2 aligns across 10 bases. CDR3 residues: CASRAIGLAGDEQFF. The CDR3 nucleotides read TGTGCCAGCAGGGCTATCGGGCTAGCGGGAGATGAGCAGTTCTTC.